These T cell receptor beta chains were read from a single sample in a study of lymphopenia after photon versus proton radiotherapy. Data came from immunoSEQ multiplex PCR; TCRdb stores just in-frame clones and leaves some out. The sample includes approximately 30,000 clones, around 85% of them seen just once. The starting material was peripheral blood, obtained from a patient treated with photon-based radiotherapy. These receptors all come from a man aged 45-60 years with gastric cancer. The CDR3 runs from the conserved cysteine through the conserved F or W. The D gene is left open where the match is weak. Clone size is stated in some rows and not others, as once, few, many or a class when expanded.

clone size	V gene	J gene	D gene	CDR3 DNA	CDR3 protein
NA	TRBV6-6	TRBJ2-3	NA	TGTGCCAGCAGTGGGGGGTCGGATACGCAGTATTTT	CASSGGSDTQYF
NA	TRBV7-2	TRBJ2-1	NA	TGTGCCAGCAGCTTGGGGGAAACGTTGAATGAGCAGTTCTTC	CASSLGETLNEQFF
NA	TRBV6-1	TRBJ2-5	TRBD1	TGTGCCAGCAGTGAAAACAGGGGGCTGTTAGAGACCCAGTACTTC	CASSENRGLLETQYF
NA	TRBV10-3	TRBJ1-1	NA	TGTGCCATCAGTGTTGGGGAGAACACTGAAGCTTTCTTT	CAISVGENTEAFF
NA	TRBV4-2	TRBJ2-3	NA	TGTGCCAGCAGCCAAGAAGGCAGGGGTAACACAGATACGCAGTATTTT	CASSQEGRGNTDTQYF
NA	TRBV7-6	TRBJ2-2	TRBD2	TGTGCCAGCAGCTTGCGGGGGGCTAACACCGGGGAGCTGTTTTTT	CASSLRGANTGELFF
NA	TRBV14	TRBJ1-1	NA	TGTGCCAGCAGCCAGAAATTACTGGCTGAAGCTTTCTTT	CASSQKLLAEAFF
NA	TRBV11-3	TRBJ2-1	NA	TGTGCCAGCAGCATAGCGGAGGGGGCCCGGAATGAGCAGTTCTTC	CASSIAEGARNEQFF
NA	TRBV10-3	TRBJ1-2	NA	TGTGCCATCAGTGTACAGGGATATGGCTACACCTTC	CAISVQGYGYTF
NA	TRBV7-9	TRBJ2-5	NA	TGTGCCAGCAGCTTATTAGTCGGTTGGGAAGAGACCCAGTACTTC	CASSLLVGWEETQYF
NA	TRBV2	TRBJ1-5	NA	TGTGCCAGCAGTAGGAGGCAGGGCGGTCAGCCCCAGCATTTT	CASSRRQGGQPQHF
NA	TRBV14	TRBJ2-3	NA	TGTGCCAGCAGCCAAGCAGATACGCAGTATTTT	CASSQADTQYF
NA	TRBV30	TRBJ1-3	TRBD1	TGTGCCTGGACCAGAAGGACAGGAGGGAGCTCTGGAAACACCATATATTTT	CAWTRRTGGSSGNTIYF
NA	TRBV5-1	TRBJ2-1	TRBD2	TGCGCCAGCAGCTTGAGCGGGGGCCCTTTTGAGCAGTTCTTC	CASSLSGGPFEQFF
once	TRBV27	TRBJ1-2	NA	TGTGCCAGCAGTTTAGTGGAGGGGGGATTGCAGGGCTATGGCTACACCTTC	CASSLVEGGLQGYGYTF
NA	TRBV11-3	TRBJ2-4	NA	TGTGCCAGCAGCTTGGGAGGGGGCGGTAAAAACATTCAGTACTTC	CASSLGGGGKNIQYF
NA	TRBV5-4	TRBJ2-5	NA	TGTGCCAGCAGCTTCCGGGACCAAGAGACCCAGTACTTC	CASSFRDQETQYF
NA	TRBV20-1	TRBJ2-3	NA	TGCAGTGCTAGAGTGGATACGCAGTATTTT	CSARVDTQYF
few	TRBV19	TRBJ1-5	NA	TGTGCCAGTAGTACCCGGGGAGGGATGGGTCAGCCCCAGCATTTT	CASSTRGGMGQPQHF
once	TRBV13	TRBJ2-4	NA	TGTGCCAGCAGCTTAAGTGACAAAAACATTCAGTACTTC	CASSLSDKNIQYF
NA	TRBV27	TRBJ1-1	TRBD1	TGTGCCAGCAGTTTATCTACAGGGGGCGCATCCCCAGCTTTCTTT	CASSLSTGGASPAFF
NA	TRBV2	TRBJ2-7	TRBD1	TGTGCCAGCAGTGAAGCGGGAGACAGGGCCTACGAGCAGTACTTC	CASSEAGDRAYEQYF
few	TRBV10-2	TRBJ2-3	TRBD1	TGCGCCAGCAGTGCCAGGGGGCTTACTAATACGCAGTATTTT	CASSARGLTNTQYF
NA	TRBV7-9	TRBJ2-2	NA	TGTGCCAGCAGCCAACGAAGGGGGATCGACACCGGGGAGCTGTTTTTT	CASSQRRGIDTGELFF
few	TRBV19	TRBJ2-2	TRBD1	TGTGCCAGTAGAGGACAGGGGAACACCGGGGAGCTGTTTTTT	CASRGQGNTGELFF
NA	TRBV5-1	TRBJ1-5	NA	TGCGCCAGCAGCTCTTTCGCCGGTCAGCCCCAGCATTTT	CASSSFAGQPQHF
NA	TRBV11-1	TRBJ2-3	TRBD2	TGTGCCAGCAGCTTAGCTCTAGCGGGCACAGATACGCAGTATTTT	CASSLALAGTDTQYF
NA	TRBV20-1	TRBJ2-5	NA	TGCAGTGTCATAAAGAAGGAGACCCAGTACTTC	CSVIKKETQYF
NA	TRBV28	TRBJ1-2	NA	TGTGCCAGCAGGCCCCGGAGACAGACGAGCTACACCTTC	CASRPRRQTSYTF
NA	TRBV5-1	TRBJ2-2	NA	TGCGCCAGCAGCCTGGGGGATGGACAAGGCCGGGAGCTGTTTTTT	CASSLGDGQGRELFF
NA	TRBV30	TRBJ1-1	TRBD1	TGTGCCTGGAGTGTATTCGGTCAGGGGGGCTCCACTGAAGCTTTCTTT	CAWSVFGQGGSTEAFF
NA	TRBV5-1	TRBJ1-4	NA	TGCGCCAGCAGCTCGGGACCATCAACTAATGAAAAACTGTTTTTT	CASSSGPSTNEKLFF
NA	TRBV4-3	TRBJ2-3	TRBD2	TGCGCCAGCAGCCAAAGAAACCCGGGACTAGCCCCTGATACGCAGTATTTT	CASSQRNPGLAPDTQYF
NA	TRBV19	TRBJ2-1	NA	TGTGCCAGTAGTATCCTCGGGGGTGAGCAGTTCTTC	CASSILGGEQFF
NA	TRBV7-3	TRBJ2-3	NA	TGTGCCAGCAGCCCTGACACCAGGGAAGGATCAGATACGCAGTATTTT	CASSPDTREGSDTQYF